This T cell receptor (beta chain) was identified in a study of Ad26.COV2.S vaccination and SARS-CoV-2 variants. General study points: There was a possibility that the TCR breadth and depth analyses underestimated total T cell responses.

The treatment here: roughly 18 received Ad26.COV2.S at low or high dose, single or two shots; roughly five received placebo; per-sample allocation not given. Sampling was done on day 63 after the first vaccine or placebo injection. In Boston, an adult donor aged 18-55 years took part. As regards this clone: Its antigen remains unidentified.

V was cut by 3 bases and J by 2 bases, with 11 bases left in between. The germline V gene encodes CDR1 MNHNS and CDR2 SASEGT. This CDR3 is built from 14 residues. Data came from immunoSEQ multiplex PCR; TCRdb stores just in-frame clones and leaves some out. Of 350,000 to 450,000 clones in the sample, around 92% were seen once. V gene TRBV6-1 combines with J gene TRBJ2-7; D gene uncertain. Sequenced here: peripheral blood, sampled in a trial of Ad26.COV2.S vaccine versus placebo. This clonotype was obtained from a person aged 18-65 years who received the Ad26.COV2.S COVID-19 vaccine or a placebo. The DNA for the CDR3 is TGTGCCAGCAGTGATGGACCGATAACCTACGAGCAGTACTTC. Translation: CASSDGPITYEQYF.